Listed here is a single T cell receptor (beta chain). Those enrolled in Seattle joined during active infection and were followed longitudinally afterward. This sample is part of a study of blood T cell repertoires in COVID-19. The wider study: Sites across the United States, Italy and Spain contributed samples from acute and convalescent COVID-19.

The CDR3 extends over 15 amino acids. Original handling: From reference gene primer amplification, estimates of nucleated cell counts were derived. The data were produced by immunoSEQ multiplex PCR, yet TCRdb's version contains in-frame clones alone and is incomplete. D and trimming were read from the DNA, whereas the V and J calls and clone size are those reported in that table. Here the sample spans tens of thousands of clones, roughly 90% being singletons. The receptor comes from a man aged 40-55 years with COVID-19, enrolled during active disease. The sample consisted of peripheral blood. The chain has TRBV21-1 and TRBJ1-5; TRBD1, the table's D call, was not compared with the DNA. TRBV21-1 is a pseudogene locus. The CDR3, as DNA: TGTGCCAGCAGCAAAAGGGGCAGTGGATACCGGCCCCAGCATTTT. Its translation is CASSKRGSGYRPQHF.